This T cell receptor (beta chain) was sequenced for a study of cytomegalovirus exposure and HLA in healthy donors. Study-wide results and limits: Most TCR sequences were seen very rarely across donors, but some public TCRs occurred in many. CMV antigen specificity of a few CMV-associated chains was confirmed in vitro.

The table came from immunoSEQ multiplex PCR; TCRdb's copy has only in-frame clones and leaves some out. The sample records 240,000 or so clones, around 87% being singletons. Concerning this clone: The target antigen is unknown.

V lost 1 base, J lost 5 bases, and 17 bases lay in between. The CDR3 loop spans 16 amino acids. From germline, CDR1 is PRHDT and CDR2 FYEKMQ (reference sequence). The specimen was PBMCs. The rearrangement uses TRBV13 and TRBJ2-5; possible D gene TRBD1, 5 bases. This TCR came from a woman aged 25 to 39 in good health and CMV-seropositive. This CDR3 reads CASSLVGAQQEETQYF. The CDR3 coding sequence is TGTGCCAGCAGCTTAGTAGGGGCCCAGCAGGAGGAGACCCAGTACTTC.